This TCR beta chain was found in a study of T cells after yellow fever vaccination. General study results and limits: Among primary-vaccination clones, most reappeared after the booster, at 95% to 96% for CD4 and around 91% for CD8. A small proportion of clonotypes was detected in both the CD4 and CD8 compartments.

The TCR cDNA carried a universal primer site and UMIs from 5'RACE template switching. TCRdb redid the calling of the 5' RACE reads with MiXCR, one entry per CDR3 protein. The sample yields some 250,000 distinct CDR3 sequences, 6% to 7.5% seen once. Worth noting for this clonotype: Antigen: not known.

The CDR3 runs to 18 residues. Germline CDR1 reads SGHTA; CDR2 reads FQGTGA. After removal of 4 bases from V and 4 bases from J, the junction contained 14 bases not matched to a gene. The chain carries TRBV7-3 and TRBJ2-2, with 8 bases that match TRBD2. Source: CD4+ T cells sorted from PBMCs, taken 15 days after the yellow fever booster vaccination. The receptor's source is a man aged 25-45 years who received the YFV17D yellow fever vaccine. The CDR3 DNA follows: TGTGCCAGCAGCTCCCTCCCGAGCGGGAGCGGCGGCACCGGGGAGCTGTTTTTT. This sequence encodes CASSSLPSGSGGTGELFF.